Listed below are T cell receptor beta chains from one sample, sequenced in a study of shared clonotypes between healthy human individuals. Sequencing used immunoSEQ multiplex PCR; TCRdb keeps in-frame clones, though not all of them. Among more than 2 million clones, over 85% were seen once, and the ten largest hold roughly 0.13%. The sequencing input was naive CD4+ T cells sorted from blood. The receptors derive from a man aged 18-30 years in good health. The CDR3 runs from the conserved cysteine through the conserved F or W. The order of the fields is V gene, J gene, CDR3 protein.

v_call: TRBV9
j_call: TRBJ1-4
cdr3_aa: CASSVRPGGEKLFF

v_call: TRBV2
j_call: TRBJ2-1
cdr3_aa: CASSAGGYEQFF

v_call: TRBV23-1
j_call: TRBJ1-6
cdr3_aa: CASSQSGRNNSPLHF

v_call: TRBV5-6
j_call: TRBJ1-4
cdr3_aa: CASSLGQVEKLFF

v_call: TRBV2
j_call: TRBJ1-5
cdr3_aa: CASRDSENQPQHF

v_call: TRBV27
j_call: TRBJ2-3
cdr3_aa: CASSLASTDTQYF

v_call: TRBV5-6
j_call: TRBJ2-7
cdr3_aa: CASSPSGRPTYEQYF

v_call: TRBV18
j_call: TRBJ2-7
cdr3_aa: CASSLLQGEQYF

v_call: TRBV6-5
j_call: TRBJ1-5
cdr3_aa: CASSYSGTGGQPQHF

v_call: TRBV28
j_call: TRBJ1-1
cdr3_aa: CASRPHGNTEAFF

v_call: TRBV6-6
j_call: TRBJ2-1
cdr3_aa: CASGGDGEQFF

v_call: TRBV6-6
j_call: TRBJ1-6
cdr3_aa: CASSYGGGDSPLHF

v_call: TRBV6-1
j_call: TRBJ1-5
cdr3_aa: CAIAGTLNQPQHF

v_call: TRBV10-3
j_call: TRBJ2-7
cdr3_aa: CAATPSTFRDEQYF

v_call: TRBV9
j_call: TRBJ2-7
cdr3_aa: CASSLSGSGDEQYF

v_call: TRBV6-5
j_call: TRBJ1-1
cdr3_aa: CASRQGIYTEAFF

v_call: TRBV7-2
j_call: TRBJ1-2
cdr3_aa: CASSSARGRRGYTF

v_call: TRBV7-2
j_call: TRBJ1-6
cdr3_aa: CASSQITGGNSPLHF

v_call: TRBV28
j_call: TRBJ2-7
cdr3_aa: CASTQGDRGFEQYF

v_call: TRBV18
j_call: TRBJ2-3
cdr3_aa: CASSSGTGSDTQYF

v_call: TRBV30
j_call: TRBJ2-7
cdr3_aa: CAWSAGGGSYEQYF

v_call: TRBV30
j_call: TRBJ1-5
cdr3_aa: CAWSGEAGNQPQHF

v_call: TRBV18
j_call: TRBJ1-1
cdr3_aa: CASSPSGGYTEAFF

v_call: TRBV9
j_call: TRBJ2-6
cdr3_aa: CASSVGGANVLTF

v_call: TRBV2
j_call: TRBJ2-7
cdr3_aa: CASSVTALTYEQYF

v_call: TRBV4-1
j_call: TRBJ1-2
cdr3_aa: CATFNPGGSYGYTF

v_call: TRBV6-1
j_call: TRBJ1-5
cdr3_aa: CASSEDPGTNQPQHF

v_call: TRBV5-1
j_call: TRBJ1-6
cdr3_aa: CASSFSSYNSPLHF

v_call: TRBV7-2
j_call: TRBJ2-3
cdr3_aa: CASSLKGGRTDTQYF

v_call: TRBV14
j_call: TRBJ2-2
cdr3_aa: CASSNLQGKTGELFF

v_call: TRBV5-4
j_call: TRBJ1-2
cdr3_aa: CASSLVQDYGYTF

v_call: TRBV2
j_call: TRBJ2-7
cdr3_aa: CASGLRYEQYF

v_call: TRBV5-4
j_call: TRBJ2-2
cdr3_aa: CASSPTLDRGNTGELFF

v_call: TRBV10-3
j_call: TRBJ1-4
cdr3_aa: CAISEVRTVTNEKLFF

v_call: TRBV11-2
j_call: TRBJ2-7
cdr3_aa: CASSLNLAYEQYF

v_call: TRBV6-1
j_call: TRBJ1-2
cdr3_aa: CASRPGTGDYGYTF

v_call: TRBV6-1
j_call: TRBJ1-4
cdr3_aa: CASSPTGINNEKLFF

v_call: TRBV6-1
j_call: TRBJ1-2
cdr3_aa: CASSDPIGGILYGYTF

v_call: TRBV2
j_call: TRBJ2-5
cdr3_aa: CASRPRGAWETQYF

v_call: TRBV6-1
j_call: TRBJ2-7
cdr3_aa: CASIWDSSYEQYF

v_call: TRBV30
j_call: TRBJ2-1
cdr3_aa: CACQTGVRNEQFF

v_call: TRBV2
j_call: TRBJ2-5
cdr3_aa: CASSEVTGKYQETQYF

v_call: TRBV7-2
j_call: TRBJ2-7
cdr3_aa: CASSLVGTGYSSYEQYF